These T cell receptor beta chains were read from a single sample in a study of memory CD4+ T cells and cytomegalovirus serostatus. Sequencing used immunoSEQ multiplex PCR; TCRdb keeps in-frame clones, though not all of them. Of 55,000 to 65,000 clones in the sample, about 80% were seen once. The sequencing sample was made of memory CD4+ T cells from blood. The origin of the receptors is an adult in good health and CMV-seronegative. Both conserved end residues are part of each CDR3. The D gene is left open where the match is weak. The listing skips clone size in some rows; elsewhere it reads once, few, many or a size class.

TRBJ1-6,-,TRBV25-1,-,CASSGQAYGSPLHF,TGTGCCAGCAGTGGACAGGCTTATGGTTCACCCCTCCACTTT
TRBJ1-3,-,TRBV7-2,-,CASRVRGAQGNTIYF,TGTGCCAGCAGGGTTCGGGGGGCGCAAGGAAACACCATATATTTT
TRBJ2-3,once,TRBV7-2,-,CASRFPPGHNTDTQYF,TGTGCCAGCAGGTTTCCTCCGGGACACAACACAGATACGCAGTATTTT
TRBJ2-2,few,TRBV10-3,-,CAISVSGTVNTGELFF,TGTGCCATCAGTGTTTCCGGGACGGTGAACACCGGGGAGCTGTTTTTT
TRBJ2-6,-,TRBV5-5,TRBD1,CASSAGQGIGANVLTF,TGTGCCAGCAGCGCGGGACAGGGGATTGGGGCCAACGTCCTGACTTTC
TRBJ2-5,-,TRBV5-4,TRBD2,CASSLSGGAFETQYF,TGTGCCAGCAGCCTTAGCGGGGGGGCCTTTGAGACCCAGTACTTC
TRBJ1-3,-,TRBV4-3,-,CASSPRAGSNTIYF,TGCGCCAGCAGCCCCCGGGCAGGGTCAAACACCATATATTTT
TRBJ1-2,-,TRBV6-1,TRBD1,CASIRQGNDNYGYTF,TGTGCCAGCATCAGACAGGGTAACGACAACTATGGCTACACCTTC
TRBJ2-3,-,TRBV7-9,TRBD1,CASSLDDRVTDTQYF,TGTGCCAGCAGCTTAGACGACAGGGTGACAGATACGCAGTATTTT
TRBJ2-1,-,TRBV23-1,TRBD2,CASSPRGLAGGGNEQFF,TGCGCCAGCAGTCCGCGGGGACTAGCGGGGGGCGGGAATGAGCAGTTCTTC
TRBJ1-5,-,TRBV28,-,CASSHALGQPQHF,TGTGCCAGCAGCCACGCACTCGGTCAGCCCCAGCATTTT
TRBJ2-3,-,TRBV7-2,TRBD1,CASSHGQGTDTQYF,TGTGCCAGCAGCCATGGACAGGGCACAGATACGCAGTATTTT
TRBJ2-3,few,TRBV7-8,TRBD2,CASRPHPRGGGLADTQYF,TGTGCCAGCAGGCCTCACCCGAGGGGCGGGGGGCTGGCAGATACGCAGTATTTT
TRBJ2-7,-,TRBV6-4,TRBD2,CASSDSGLAGGTYEQYF,TGTGCCAGCAGTGACTCAGGACTAGCGGGGGGGACTTACGAGCAGTACTTC
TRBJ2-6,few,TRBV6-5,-,CASTLDGSGANVLTF,TGTGCCAGCACCCTGGACGGCTCTGGGGCCAACGTCCTGACTTTC
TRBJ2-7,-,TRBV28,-,CASSLEQGIGEQYF,TGTGCCAGCAGTTTAGAACAGGGAATTGGCGAGCAGTACTTC
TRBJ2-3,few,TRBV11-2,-,CASSFGATDTQYF,TGTGCCAGCAGCTTTGGAGCCACAGATACGCAGTATTTT
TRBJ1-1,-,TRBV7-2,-,CASSLRTEDTEAFF,TGTGCCAGCAGCTTAAGGACGGAGGACACTGAAGCTTTCTTT
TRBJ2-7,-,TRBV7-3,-,CASSLGTEGEQYF,TGTGCCAGCAGCTTAGGTACGGAGGGAGAGCAGTACTTC
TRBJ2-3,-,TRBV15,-,CATSRDIGYTDTQYF,TGTGCCACCAGCAGAGATATCGGGTACACAGATACGCAGTATTTT
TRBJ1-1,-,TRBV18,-,CASSQERVSEAFF,TGTGCCAGCTCACAGGAACGAGTGTCAGAAGCTTTCTTT
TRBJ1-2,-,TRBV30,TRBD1,CARQGADYGYTF,TGTGCCAGACAGGGGGCGGACTATGGCTACACCTTC
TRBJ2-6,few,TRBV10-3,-,CAISVNLMSGANVLTF,TGTGCCATCAGTGTCAACCTAATGTCCGGGGCCAACGTCCTGACTTTC
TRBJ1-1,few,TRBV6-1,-,CASSGRGTLLTEAFF,TGTGCCAGCAGTGGGAGGGGTACCCTTTTGACTGAAGCTTTCTTT
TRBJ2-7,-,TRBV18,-,CASSARGRAADEQYF,TGTGCCAGCTCCGCACGCGGCAGGGCTGCGGACGAGCAGTACTTC
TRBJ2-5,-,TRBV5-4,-,CASSRWAVGETQYF,TGTGCCAGCAGCCGGTGGGCAGTGGGAGAGACCCAGTACTTC
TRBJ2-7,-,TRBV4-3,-,CASSQEAWTAEEQYF,TGCGCCAGCAGCCAAGAAGCCTGGACCGCGGAAGAGCAGTACTTC
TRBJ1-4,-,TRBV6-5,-,CASSYSVGGGEKLFF,TGTGCCAGCAGTTACTCAGTAGGGGGAGGTGAAAAACTGTTTTTT
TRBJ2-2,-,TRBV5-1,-,CASSPGGPTGELFF,TGCGCCAGCAGCCCCGGAGGTCCGACCGGGGAGCTGTTTTTT
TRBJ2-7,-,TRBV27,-,CASPSRGFTYEQYF,TGTGCCAGCCCCTCGAGGGGCTTTACCTACGAGCAGTACTTC
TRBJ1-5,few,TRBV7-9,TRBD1,CASSATGDQPQHF,TGTGCCAGCAGCGCAACAGGGGATCAGCCCCAGCATTTT
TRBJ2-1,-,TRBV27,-,CASSLSMGMGEQFF,TGTGCCAGCAGTTTATCGATGGGGATGGGTGAGCAGTTCTTC
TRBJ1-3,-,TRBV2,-,CASSYRDRGNTIYF,TGTGCCAGCTCCTACAGGGACCGGGGAAACACCATATATTTT
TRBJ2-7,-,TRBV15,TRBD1,CATSSDRWSYEQYF,TGTGCCACCAGCTCGGACAGGTGGTCCTACGAGCAGTACTTC
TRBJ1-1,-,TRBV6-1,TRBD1,CASSKAGGRTEAFF,TGTGCCAGCAGTAAAGCAGGGGGGCGAACTGAAGCTTTCTTT
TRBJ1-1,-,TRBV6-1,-,CASITHELNTEAFF,TGTGCCAGTATCACTCATGAGCTGAACACTGAAGCTTTCTTT
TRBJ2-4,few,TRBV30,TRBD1,CAWRGTGDKNIQYF,TGTGCCTGGAGGGGGACAGGGGACAAAAACATTCAGTACTTC
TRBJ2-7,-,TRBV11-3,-,CASSLGVGNEQYF,TGTGCCAGCAGCTTAGGGGTAGGCAACGAGCAGTACTTC
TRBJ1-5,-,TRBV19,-,CASSMAGSNQPQHF,TGTGCCAGTAGTATGGCGGGGAGCAATCAGCCCCAGCATTTT
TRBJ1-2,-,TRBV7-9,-,CASSLAEGSGGYGYTF,TGTGCCAGCAGCTTAGCGGAAGGTAGTGGGGGCTATGGCTACACCTTC
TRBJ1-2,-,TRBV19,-,CASTVRGGDLHTF,TGTGCCAGTACCGTAAGAGGGGGGGACCTTCACACCTTC
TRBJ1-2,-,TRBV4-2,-,CASSQHRVANYGYTF,TGTGCCAGCAGCCAGCACAGGGTGGCTAACTATGGCTACACCTTC
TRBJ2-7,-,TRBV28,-,CASSSFGPPYEQYF,TGTGCCAGCAGTTCTTTCGGACCCCCTTACGAGCAGTACTTC
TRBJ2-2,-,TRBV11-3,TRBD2,CASSPPSGGLAGELFF,TGTGCCAGCTCCCCCCCTTCGGGGGGGCTAGCCGGGGAGCTGTTTTTT
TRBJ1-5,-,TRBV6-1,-,CASSEAATDNQPQHF,TGTGCCAGCAGTGAAGCGGCGACTGACAATCAGCCCCAGCATTTT
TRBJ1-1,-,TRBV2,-,CASSVNEAFF,TGTGCCAGCAGTGTTAATGAAGCTTTCTTT
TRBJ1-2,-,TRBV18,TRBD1,CASSPPTGWDYGYTF,TGTGCCAGCTCACCCCCGACAGGGTGGGACTATGGCTACACCTTC
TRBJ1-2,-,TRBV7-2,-,CASSLGRGWGYTF,TGTGCCAGCAGCTTAGGGAGGGGCTGGGGCTACACCTTC
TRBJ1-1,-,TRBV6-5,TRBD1,CASKPTGAGTEAFF,TGTGCCAGCAAGCCGACAGGGGCAGGCACTGAAGCTTTCTTT
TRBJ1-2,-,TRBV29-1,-,CSVEDYWGSRSTPYGYTF,TGCAGCGTTGAAGATTATTGGGGCAGCCGATCCACACCCTATGGCTACACCTTC
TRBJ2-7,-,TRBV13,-,CASSLVGEARRSSYEQYF,TGTGCCAGCAGCTTAGTGGGGGAAGCGCGAAGAAGCTCCTACGAGCAGTACTTC
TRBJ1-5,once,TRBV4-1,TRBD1,CASSQSQGNQPQHF,TGCGCCAGCAGCCAGTCACAGGGGAATCAGCCCCAGCATTTT